Listed below are T cell receptor beta chains from one sample, sequenced in a study of T cell repertoires and leukemia-associated antigens. Antigen specificity for these receptors is unknown. TCRdb passed the 5' RACE reads through MiXCR, listing each CDR3 protein once. The sample contains about 11,000 distinct CDR3 sequences, approximately 39% of which appear only once. What was sequenced was CD3+ T cells sorted from blood and cultured. All receptors derive from a female donor in good health. Both conserved end residues are part of each CDR3. The D gene is left open where the match is weak. Clone size appears in some rows only: once, few, many, or a class for an expanded clone.

cdr3_length j_call d_call clone_size v_call cdr3_nt cdr3_aa
18 TRBJ1-2 TRBD1 many TRBV4-3 TGCGCCAGCAGCCAAGAAGTGGTCCCAGGGGGCTTTTCAGGTGGCTACACCTTC CASSQEVVPGGFSGGYTF
15 TRBJ2-3 NA NA TRBV12-3/TRBV12-4 TGTGCCAGCAGCGAGATCGGAGGGGACACAGATACGCAGTATTTT CASSEIGGDTDTQYF
13 TRBJ2-5 NA medium-sized TRBV6-1 TGTGCCAGCAGTGGGCAGGGGAAGGAGACCCAGTACTTC CASSGQGKETQYF
15 TRBJ2-5 TRBD1 medium-sized TRBV20-1 TGCAGTGCTAGAGACGGACAGGGGAGGATGGAGACCCAGTACTTC CSARDGQGRMETQYF
15 TRBJ1-2 TRBD1 few TRBV5-1 TGCGCCAGCAGCTTGGACTCCGGGACAGGGAATGGCTACACCTTC CASSLDSGTGNGYTF
13 TRBJ1-1 NA medium-sized TRBV12-5 TGTGCTAGTGGTTTGAGGGAGAACACTGAAGCTTTCTTT CASGLRENTEAFF
15 TRBJ2-1 TRBD1 NA TRBV10-2 TGCGCCAGGAGAGACGCAGGGGGCAAGGACAATGAGCAGTTCTTC CARRDAGGKDNEQFF
12 TRBJ2-7 NA medium-sized TRBV6-5 TGTGCCAGCTCCCGGACTGCCGCCGAGCAGTACTTC CASSRTAAEQYF
13 TRBJ2-7 TRBD1 medium-sized TRBV29-1 TGCAGCGTTGAACGGACAGGGGGCTACGAGCAGTACTTC CSVERTGGYEQYF
14 TRBJ2-1 TRBD1 NA TRBV29-1 TGCAGCGTGGTGACAGGGCCATCCTACAATGAGCAGTTCTTC CSVVTGPSYNEQFF
11 TRBJ2-7 NA NA TRBV29-1 TGCAGCGTTGAAGCCCCATACGAGCAGTACTTC CSVEAPYEQYF
17 TRBJ2-1 TRBD2 NA TRBV2 TGTGCCAGCCTAACCGGGACTAGCGGGAGGAAGGGGAATGAGCAGTTCTTC CASLTGTSGRKGNEQFF
16 TRBJ2-1 TRBD2 NA TRBV24-1 TGTGCCACCAGTGGCCGACTGGCGGGAGGAAATAATGAGCAGTTCTTC CATSGRLAGGNNEQFF
15 TRBJ2-2 NA NA TRBV12-3/TRBV12-4 TGTGCCAGCAGTTTCGCGGGGGCGGGGGCCGGGGAGCTGTTTTTT CASSFAGAGAGELFF
13 TRBJ2-7 TRBD1 many TRBV5-1 TGCGCCAGCAGCTCAGAAACAGGGGGCGAGCAGTACTTC CASSSETGGEQYF
16 TRBJ2-1 NA few TRBV5-1 TGCGCCAGCAGCCCCTCGGGCACGGGACATTACAATGAGCAGTTCTTC CASSPSGTGHYNEQFF
14 TRBJ2-5 NA medium-sized TRBV29-1 TGCAGCGTTGAAGGGGACTCGTACCAAGAGACCCAGTACTTC CSVEGDSYQETQYF
12 TRBJ2-5 NA NA TRBV29-1 TGCAGCGTTGACAACGGAGGGGAGACCCAGTACTTC CSVDNGGETQYF
16 TRBJ2-5 TRBD2 many TRBV6-5 TGTGCCAGCAGTCCCGGGACTAGCGGGAGTTTGGAGACCCAGTACTTC CASSPGTSGSLETQYF
15 TRBJ1-6 NA many TRBV4-2 TGTGCCAGCAGCCAAGTAACAGGGAGGAATTCACCCCTCCACTTT CASSQVTGRNSPLHF
14 TRBJ2-3 TRBD1 few TRBV5-1 TGCGCCAGCAGCGGACAGGGTGGGGCAGATACGCAGTATTTT CASSGQGGADTQYF
12 TRBJ2-5 NA NA TRBV5-1 TGCGCCAGCAGCTGGGGAGAAGAGACCCAGTACTTC CASSWGEETQYF
14 TRBJ1-2 NA few TRBV12-3/TRBV12-4 TGTGCCAGCAGTTACGGCAGTACCAACTATGGCTACACCTTC CASSYGSTNYGYTF
14 TRBJ1-5 TRBD1 many TRBV6-1 TGTGCCAGCAGTGCTGGGACAGGTAATCAGCCCCAGCATTTT CASSAGTGNQPQHF
15 TRBJ2-2 NA NA TRBV28 TGTACCAGCAGTTTAACACCGGCGAACGCCGGGGAGCTGTTTTTT CTSSLTPANAGELFF
14 TRBJ2-7 NA medium-sized TRBV6-2/TRBV6-3 TGTGCCAGCAGTCCGGGCCTCGACGTCTACGAGCAGTACTTC CASSPGLDVYEQYF
13 TRBJ2-7 TRBD2 NA TRBV30 TGTGCCTGGAGTGTGAGGCGGGAGAGCGAGCAGTACTTC CAWSVRRESEQYF
14 TRBJ2-3 TRBD1 NA TRBV4-1 TGCGCCGGCAGCCGACAGGGGACCACGGATACGCAGTATTTT CAGSRQGTTDTQYF
14 TRBJ1-4 TRBD1 NA TRBV20-1 TGCAGTGCTAGAGGAGGACAGGGTTATGAAAAACTGTTTTTT CSARGGQGYEKLFF
12 TRBJ2-4 NA few TRBV7-9 TGTGCCAGCAGCCTTCTTGGGCCCATTCAGTACTTC CASSLLGPIQYF
11 TRBJ2-7 NA NA TRBV5-1 TGCGCCAGCACCCGGGACTACGAGCAGTACTTC CASTRDYEQYF
14 TRBJ1-2 NA few TRBV7-2 TGTGCCAGCAGCCAAGACTTCGGGGGCGCAGGCTACACCTTC CASSQDFGGAGYTF